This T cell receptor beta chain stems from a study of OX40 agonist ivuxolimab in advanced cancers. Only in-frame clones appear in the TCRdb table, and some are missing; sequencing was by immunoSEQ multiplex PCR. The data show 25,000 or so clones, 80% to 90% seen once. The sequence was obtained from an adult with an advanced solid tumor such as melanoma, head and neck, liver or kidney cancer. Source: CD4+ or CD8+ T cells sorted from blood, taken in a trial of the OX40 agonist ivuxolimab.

Here the CDR3 DNA reads TGTGCCAGCAGCCCCGGGACAGGGCATGGGTATGGCTACACCTTC. Encoded protein: CASSPGTGHGYGYTF. The chain carries TRBV9 and TRBJ1-2, with 9 bases lining up with TRBD1. This CDR3 is 15 amino acids long. Germline V gene sequence: CDR1 SGDLS, CDR2 YYNGEE. The J segment lost 5 bases and the V segment lost 4 bases, leaving 9 bases of the junction unmatched.